A selection of T cell receptor beta chains follows, all from one sample in a study of blood T cell repertoires in COVID-19. Profiled with immunoSEQ multiplex PCR; TCRdb holds only in-frame clones, not every one. The sample lists hundreds of thousands of clones, about nine tenths occurring once. The sequencing input was peripheral blood. The receptors shown here come from a woman aged 25 to 39 with active or convalescent COVID-19. CDR3s include the opening cysteine and the closing phenylalanine or tryptophan.

TRBV25-1	TRBJ1-4	CATSGTPNEKLFF
TRBV19	TRBJ2-2	CASSAGSPFMVRLFF
TRBV19	TRBJ1-2	CARHTGLYGYTF
TRBV29-1	TRBJ2-5	CSVAGQGGGETQYF
TRBV10-2	TRBJ1-4	CASSEFGTGNEKLFF
TRBV18	TRBJ1-1	CASSPGQGLMNTEAFF
TRBV11-2	TRBJ1-1	CASTMTANTEAFF
TRBV7-2	TRBJ2-5	CASSSGLAGIVGTQYF
TRBV2	TRBJ2-7	CAGGGHSYEQYF
TRBV19	TRBJ2-2	CASSTRGAGELFF
TRBV10-2	TRBJ1-1	CASTSQGNTEAFF
TRBV5-4	TRBJ2-2	CASSLISGRAGELFF
TRBV7-8	TRBJ2-1	CASRSGQTDEQFF
TRBV18	TRBJ1-3	CASSTDTVRSGNTIYF
TRBV5-6	TRBJ2-3	CASSRRTDKHTDTQYF
TRBV3-1/TRBV3-2	TRBJ2-3	CASSQGGGATDTQYF